The rows below give T cell receptor beta chains drawn from one sample of a study of cytomegalovirus exposure and HLA in healthy donors. The assay was immunoSEQ multiplex PCR, and TCRdb's table has in-frame clones only and misses some. This sample has 100,000 to 150,000 clones, with roughly 88% found just once. The sample was PBMCs. Receptor source: a man in his fifties or sixties in good health and CMV-seronegative. The CDR3 runs from the conserved cysteine through the conserved F or W. D genes are given only for firm matches. Where a row states a size, it is once, few, many or the class of an expanded clone; other rows omit it.

abundance: .
d_gene: TRBD2
j_gene: TRBJ2-3
v_gene: TRBV19
len: 14
CDR3nt: TGTGCCAGTAGTATTATAGCGGGGGCAGATACGCAGTATTTT
CDR3aa: CASSIIAGADTQYF

abundance: .
d_gene: TRBD2
j_gene: TRBJ2-7
v_gene: TRBV19
len: 13
CDR3nt: TGTGCCAGTAGTAATAGCGGGGGCTACGAGCAGTACTTC
CDR3aa: CASSNSGGYEQYF

abundance: .
d_gene: TRBD1
j_gene: TRBJ2-7
v_gene: TRBV15
len: 13
CDR3nt: TGTGCCACCAGGGACAGGGGGCTATACGAGCAGTACTTC
CDR3aa: CATRDRGLYEQYF

abundance: .
d_gene: .
j_gene: TRBJ2-7
v_gene: TRBV5-1
len: 14
CDR3nt: TGCGCCAGCAGCTTCACAGGTATCCCCTACGAGCAGTACTTC
CDR3aa: CASSFTGIPYEQYF

abundance: .
d_gene: .
j_gene: TRBJ1-5
v_gene: TRBV19
len: 13
CDR3nt: TGTGCCAGTTCGACAGTTAGCAATCAGCCCCAGCATTTT
CDR3aa: CASSTVSNQPQHF

abundance: .
d_gene: .
j_gene: TRBJ1-1
v_gene: TRBV7-3
len: 13
CDR3nt: TGTGCCAGCAGCTTATTAGTGAACACTGAAGCTTTCTTT
CDR3aa: CASSLLVNTEAFF

abundance: .
d_gene: TRBD1
j_gene: TRBJ1-5
v_gene: TRBV2
len: 15
CDR3nt: TGTGCCAGCAGTCCACAGGGGTTGCGGAATCAGCCCCAGCATTTT
CDR3aa: CASSPQGLRNQPQHF

abundance: .
d_gene: TRBD1
j_gene: TRBJ1-6
v_gene: TRBV30
len: 17
CDR3nt: TGTGCCTGGAGAGAGAGACAGGGACCCTCCTATAATTCACCCCTCCACTTT
CDR3aa: CAWRERQGPSYNSPLHF

abundance: .
d_gene: .
j_gene: TRBJ2-4
v_gene: TRBV9
len: 14
CDR3nt: TGTGCCAGCAGCGTAGATGCGGGCAAAAACATTCAGTACTTC
CDR3aa: CASSVDAGKNIQYF

abundance: .
d_gene: .
j_gene: TRBJ1-1
v_gene: TRBV7-3
len: 13
CDR3nt: TGTGCCAGCAGCTTACGGCAGGAAACTGAAGCTTTCTTT
CDR3aa: CASSLRQETEAFF

abundance: .
d_gene: TRBD2
j_gene: TRBJ2-3
v_gene: TRBV10-2
len: 11
CDR3nt: TGCGCCAGCAGTGCGGGGGGGACGCAGTATTTT
CDR3aa: CASSAGGTQYF

abundance: few
d_gene: TRBD2
j_gene: TRBJ2-1
v_gene: TRBV19
len: 15
CDR3nt: TGTGCCAGTAGTTTAGCGGGGGGCTCCTACAATGAGCAGTTCTTC
CDR3aa: CASSLAGGSYNEQFF

abundance: .
d_gene: .
j_gene: TRBJ1-5
v_gene: TRBV5-8
len: 16
CDR3nt: TGTGCCAGCAGCCCGGGAGACGGTGGATTCAATCAGCCCCAGCATTTT
CDR3aa: CASSPGDGGFNQPQHF

abundance: .
d_gene: .
j_gene: TRBJ1-1
v_gene: TRBV27
len: 17
CDR3nt: TGTGCCAGCAGTGCATGGGTCGGGGGAATATTGAACACTGAAGCTTTCTTT
CDR3aa: CASSAWVGGILNTEAFF

abundance: once
d_gene: TRBD1
j_gene: TRBJ2-3
v_gene: TRBV27
len: 15
CDR3nt: TGTGCCAGCAGCAGACTGACAGGGGTCGACGGTACGCAGTATTTT
CDR3aa: CASSRLTGVDGTQYF

abundance: few
d_gene: .
j_gene: TRBJ1-4
v_gene: TRBV7-9
len: 14
CDR3nt: TGTGCCAGCAGCTTAGTACAGACTAATGAAAAACTGTTTTTT
CDR3aa: CASSLVQTNEKLFF

abundance: .
d_gene: TRBD2
j_gene: TRBJ2-3
v_gene: TRBV9
len: 16
CDR3nt: TGTGCCAGCAGCGCTGAGAGGGGACTAGATACAGATACGCAGTATTTT
CDR3aa: CASSAERGLDTDTQYF

abundance: .
d_gene: .
j_gene: TRBJ1-1
v_gene: TRBV19
len: 13
CDR3nt: TGTGCCACTAAACCCAGGGGTAACACTGAAGCTTTCTTT
CDR3aa: CATKPRGNTEAFF

abundance: .
d_gene: .
j_gene: TRBJ2-7
v_gene: TRBV6-6
len: 13
CDR3nt: TGTGCCAGCAGTTACAGGGACTCGTACGAGCAGTACTTC
CDR3aa: CASSYRDSYEQYF

abundance: .
d_gene: TRBD2
j_gene: TRBJ2-5
v_gene: TRBV10-3
len: 16
CDR3nt: TGTGCCATCAAATCTAGCGGGGGACCAACCCAAGAGACCCAGTACTTC
CDR3aa: CAIKSSGGPTQETQYF

abundance: .
d_gene: .
j_gene: TRBJ1-4
v_gene: TRBV7-2
len: 16
CDR3nt: TGTGCCAGCAGCGCTCGGGCCTCCGGACTTAATGAAAAACTGTTTTTT
CDR3aa: CASSARASGLNEKLFF

abundance: .
d_gene: TRBD2
j_gene: TRBJ2-5
v_gene: TRBV2
len: 14
CDR3nt: TGTGCCAGCAGTCCTCTAGCGGGGGTGGAGACCCAGTACTTC
CDR3aa: CASSPLAGVETQYF

abundance: .
d_gene: TRBD1
j_gene: TRBJ1-1
v_gene: TRBV19
len: 14
CDR3nt: TGTGCCAGTAGTAGGGACAGGGTCGGGACTGAAGCTTTCTTT
CDR3aa: CASSRDRVGTEAFF

abundance: .
d_gene: TRBD1
j_gene: TRBJ1-2
v_gene: TRBV19
len: 17
CDR3nt: TGTGCCAGTCGGAAACATGGAGCCGGGACAGGGTTTTATGGCTACACCTTC
CDR3aa: CASRKHGAGTGFYGYTF

abundance: .
d_gene: .
j_gene: TRBJ1-5
v_gene: TRBV4-1
len: 15
CDR3nt: TGCGCCAGCAGCCACTCGGGACTCCCCAATCAGCCCCAGCATTTT
CDR3aa: CASSHSGLPNQPQHF

abundance: .
d_gene: .
j_gene: TRBJ1-3
v_gene: TRBV29-1
len: 12
CDR3nt: TGCAGCGTTGTTACAACTGGAAACACCATATATTTT
CDR3aa: CSVVTTGNTIYF